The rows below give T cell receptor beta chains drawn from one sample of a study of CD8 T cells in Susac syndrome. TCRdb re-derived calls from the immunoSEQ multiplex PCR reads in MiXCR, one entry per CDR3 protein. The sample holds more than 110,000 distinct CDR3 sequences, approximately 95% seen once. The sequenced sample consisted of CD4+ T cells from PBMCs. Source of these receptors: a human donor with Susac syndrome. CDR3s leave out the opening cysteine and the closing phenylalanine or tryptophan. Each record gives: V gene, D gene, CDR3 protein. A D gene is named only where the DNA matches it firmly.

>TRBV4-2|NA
ASSQEWGLGTGELF
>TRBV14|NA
ASSQEGWRTQY
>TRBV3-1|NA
ASSQGGGRTYNEQF
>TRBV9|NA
ASSVSQGPYEQY
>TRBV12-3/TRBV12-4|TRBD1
ASNLDRVATEAF
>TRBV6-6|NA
ASSYYGDYGYT
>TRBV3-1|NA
ASSRGAGEQF
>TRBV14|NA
ASSQDYSRRINEQF
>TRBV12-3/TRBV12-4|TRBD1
ASSRTGLKTQY
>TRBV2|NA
ASRKPAGQETQY
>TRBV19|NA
ASSTWRQGLGEQY
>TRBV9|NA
ASSAPSRADTQY
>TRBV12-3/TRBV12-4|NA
ASSLRARKNTEAF
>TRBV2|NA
ASSVMNGNGYT
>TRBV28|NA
ASSLRQYGYT
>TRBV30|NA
AWSVRQVRTGELF
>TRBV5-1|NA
ASSSIPGTSYEQY
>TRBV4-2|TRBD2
ASSQGTSNNQETQY
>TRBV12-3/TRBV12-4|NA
ASSYHPGRNEQY
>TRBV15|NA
ATSSARLGRETQY
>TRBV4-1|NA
ASSQETRVSNTIY
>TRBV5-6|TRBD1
ASSKDRGRIGYT
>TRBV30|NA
AWSVEPHTGELF
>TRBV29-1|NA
STGQGFIETQY
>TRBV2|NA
ASSAQTYQTQY
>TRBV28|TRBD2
ASRPPGLGQETQY
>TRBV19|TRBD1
ASWGPDRGRMNTEAF
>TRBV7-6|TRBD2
ASRYTPGLAVYTDTQY
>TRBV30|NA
AWETLGTEAF
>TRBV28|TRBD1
ASSLNRGTNEQF